This T cell receptor (beta chain) was sequenced during a study of control samples from healthy donors and cancer patients. CDR1 is LGHDT and CDR2 is YNNKEL in the germline V gene (reference sequence). Trimming cost V 5 bases and J 4 bases, with 15 bases left between them. CDR3 length equals 15 residues. The data were produced by immunoSEQ multiplex PCR, yet TCRdb's version contains in-frame clones alone and is incomplete. The sample lists roughly 170,000 clones, about 93% seen once, with approximately 1.5% in the top ten. The sequenced material came from blood. The rearrangement uses TRBV3-1 (or the pseudogene TRBV3-2) and TRBJ1-3; D remains unclear. The receptor was isolated from a young man in good health. CDR3 nucleotide sequence: TGTGCCAGCAGCAAAGGAGTGGGCTCGGGAAACACCATATATTTT. Protein: CASSKGVGSGNTIYF.